This T cell receptor (beta chain) came from a study of cytomegalovirus exposure and HLA in healthy donors. The CDR3 loop spans 13 amino acids. Germline CDR1 and CDR2: SGHDT and YYEEEE. The V and J ends lost 4 bases and 3 bases respectively, with 11 bases between them. The primer mix had 60 Vbeta and 13 Jbeta primers. TCRdb's table, derived via immunoSEQ multiplex PCR, lists solely in-frame clones and lacks some. The data show some 76,000 clones, with around two thirds seen just once and around 4.7% held by the top ten. The chain employs TRBV5-6 and TRBJ2-7, with D perhaps TRBD1 (5 bases). The sample consisted of PBMCs. The receptor comes from a man aged 55-75 years in good health and CMV-seropositive. As DNA, the CDR3 is TGTGCCAGCAGCGCAGGGAAGAGCTACGAGCAGTACTTC. It yields the protein CASSAGKSYEQYF.